This entry lists 18 T cell receptor beta chains sequenced from one sample in a study of Graves' ophthalmopathy and Graves' hyperthyroidism. Amplified TCR beta CDR3 regions were obtained using RNA transcripts as template. RT-PCR was first run with HTBI primers, then multiplex PCR in a second round. TCRdb processed the multiplex PCR reads anew with MiXCR; each CDR3 protein has one entry. Among about 240,000 distinct CDR3 sequences, approximately 42% were seen once, and the ten largest hold less than 60%. The source material was peripheral blood. Receptors originate from an adult man with Graves' ophthalmopathy.

The V and J genes are TRBV2 and TRBJ1-3; no clear D gene. Trimming removed 0 bases from V and 2 bases from J, with 2 bases in between. The CDR3 sequence is 13 residues long. In germline, CDR1 is SNHLY, CDR2 FYNNEI. This CDR3 is CASSEAPGNTIYF. CDR3 in DNA: TGTGCCAGCAGTGAAGCGCCTGGAAACACCATATATTTT.

This clonotype was counted only a few times. The CDR3: CSAHQGLAGAGELFF. The CDR3 DNA is TGCAGTGCTCATCAGGGACTAGCGGGAGCCGGGGAGCTGTTTTTT. The V gene is TRBV20-1, the J gene TRBJ2-2; 14 nucleotides agree with TRBD2. CDR1 and CDR2 (germline): DFQATT, SNEGSKA (reference sequence). The CDR3 is 15 amino acids. The ends lost 5 bases at V and 6 bases at J; junction bases unmatched: 5.

This clonotype was observed a few times. This sequence joins TRBV20-1 and TRBJ1-4; tentatively, D is TRBD1 (5 bases). The CDR3 is made up of 14 amino acids. V shed 3 bases and J shed 0 bases, with 8 bases lying between them. CDR1 is DFQATT and CDR2 is SNEGSKA in the germline V gene (reference sequence). The CDR3 loop is CSARDIATNEKLFF. CDR3 DNA: TGCAGTGCTAGGGACATTGCAACTAATGAAAAACTGTTTTTT.

The genes are TRBV7-2 and TRBJ2-7; TRBD1 matches 9 bases. This CDR3 spans 16 amino acids. J gave up 5 bases and V 5 bases, and 13 bases lay outside the gene matches. Germline V gene sequence: CDR1 SGHTA, CDR2 FQGNSA. The CDR3 spells CASSRPVGQGYHEQYF. CDR3 DNA: TGTGCCAGCAGCCGGCCGGTGGGACAGGGTTACCACGAGCAGTACTTC.

This chain joins TRBV11-2 and TRBJ2-6, with 7 positions matching TRBD1. Germline V gene data show CDR1 as SGHAT and CDR2 as FQNNGV. V was clipped by 3 bases and J by 2 bases; unmatched bases: 4. The CDR3 has 16 residues. CDR3 nucleotides: TGTGCCAGCAGCTTCAGTACAGGGGCTGGGGCCAACGTCCTGACTTTC. It is translated as CASSFSTGAGANVLTF. The full variable domain, with the rest looked up from reference TRBV11-2 and TRBJ2-6, is EAGVAQSPRYKIIEKRQSVAFWCNPISGHATLYWYQQILGQGPKLLIQFQNNGVVDDSQLPKDRFSAERLKGVDSTLKIQPAKLEDSAVYLCASSFSTGAGANVLTFGAGSRLTVL.

The CDR3 DNA reads TGCAGCGTCGGGACAGGCGAAGAGCAGTACTTC. It codes for CSVGTGEEQYF. The genes are TRBV29-1 and TRBJ2-7; 8 bases are shared with TRBD1. This CDR3 is 11 amino acids long. The V segment lost 6 bases and the J segment 7 bases; nucleotides outside the gene matches: 5. Germline CDR1 is SQVTM and CDR2 is ANQGSEA.

The chain joins TRBV29-1 to TRBJ1-2; no firm D call. This CDR3 is 13 amino acids long. Germline values: CDR1 SQVTM, CDR2 ANQGSEA. The V end was cut by 6 bases, the J end by 4 bases, with 15 bases between. CDR3 DNA sequence: TGCAGCGTCGGCCCTAGGGCAGCCTATGGCTACACCTTC. Protein sequence: CSVGPRAAYGYTF.

Regarding this clonotype: A clone one base away is much larger, so this may be a read error. V and J are TRBV7-2 and TRBJ1-2; perhaps TRBD1 as D (6 bases). Germline V gene sequence: CDR1 SGHTA, CDR2 FQGNSA. The V end lost 5 bases, the J end lost 7 bases, and 14 bases lay between the germline ends. The CDR3 is 13 amino acids. CDR3 bases: TGTGCCAGCAGCCGGACAGCTCTTTCTGGCTACACCTTC. As protein: CASSRTALSGYTF.

In this sample, this clonotype turned up many times. The rearrangement joins TRBV6-5 to TRBJ2-7, with a possible D match to TRBD2 (6 bases). The CDR3 has 14 amino acids. Germline-derived CDR1 and CDR2 are MNHEY and SVGAGI. V was pared by 6 bases and J by 6 bases, with 18 bases between. CDR3 nucleotides: TGTGCCAGCAGCGACGGGGACTGGGAAGCCGAGCAGTACTTC. This translates into CASSDGDWEAEQYF.

The rearrangement joins TRBV6-6 to TRBJ1-3, with a weak D call TRBD1 (6 bases). V was cut by 7 bases and J by 4 bases, with 11 bases left in between. The CDR3 has 13 residues. Germline V gene lookup returns CDR1 MNHNY and CDR2 SVGAGI (reference sequence). The CDR3 DNA follows: TGTGCCAGCATTCAGGGGTACGGAAACACCATATATTTT. Protein product: CASIQGYGNTIYF.

A remark on this clonotype: The CDR3 end shows no conserved phenylalanine or tryptophan, and so a read error is likely. The chain combines TRBV9 with TRBJ1-6; D is perhaps TRBD1 (5 bases). V lost 4 bases to trimming and J lost 10 bases, with 21 bases between them. The CDR3 is 16 residues long. CDR1 is SGDLS and CDR2 is YYNGEE in the germline V gene. CDR3 sequence: CASSLTGTYLGSPLHL. The CDR3 DNA reads as TGTGCCAGCAGCTTGACCGGGACCTATTTAGGGTCACCCCTCCACCTT.

To note about this clonotype: Germline is not matched at one junction end, which may reflect a read error. This chain links TRBV7-2 with TRBJ1-4; TRBD1 matches at 10 bases. The germline V gene has CDR1 SGHTA and CDR2 FQGNSA. There are 16 residues in the CDR3. The CDR3 DNA is TGCGCCAGCAGCCAAGGCCGGACAGGGGGAGGTGAAAAACTGTTTTTT. The encoded protein is CASSQGRTGGGEKLFF.

The chain uses TRBV4-1 and TRBJ1-1, with D perhaps matching TRBD1 (6 bases). CDR1 and CDR2 (germline): MGHRA, YSYEKL. The CDR3 is made up of 15 amino acids. V was trimmed by 1 base and J by 4 bases, leaving 13 bases between them. CDR3 amino acids: CASSQGEGVGTEAFF. CDR3 coding DNA: TGCGCCAGCAGCCAAGGTGAGGGGGTAGGCACTGAAGCTTTCTTT.

This clonotype was seen a few times. The chain couples TRBV7-3 to TRBJ2-1; 7 bases line up with TRBD2. V shed 2 bases, J shed 6 bases, and the junction held 4 bases outside the gene matches. Germline CDR1 reads SGHTA; CDR2 reads FQGTGA. The CDR3 covers 14 residues. The CDR3 here is CASSLGLAANEQFF. CDR3 bases: TGTGCCAGCAGCTTAGGCCTAGCGGCCAATGAGCAGTTCTTC.

This CDR3 is CATSQGYRWGTDTQYF. CDR3 nucleotide sequence: TGTGCCACCAGCCAAGGATACCGATGGGGCACAGATACGCAGTATTTT. The chain uses TRBV24-1 and TRBJ2-3, with unresolved D. Germline CDR1 is KGHDR and CDR2 is SFDVKD. The CDR3 has 16 amino acids. V shed 7 bases and J shed 1 base, with 17 bases lying between them.

The V and J genes are TRBV13 and TRBJ2-7, with 12 positions matching TRBD2. Germline V gene lookup returns CDR1 PRHDT and CDR2 FYEKMQ (reference sequence). This CDR3 region has 16 residues. V shed 0 bases, J shed 0 bases, and the junction held 0 bases outside the gene matches. The CDR3 region is CASSLGTSGSSYEQYF. The CDR3 DNA is TGTGCCAGCAGCTTAGGGACTAGCGGGAGCTCCTACGAGCAGTACTTC.

To note about this clonotype: A read error may explain this, as a much larger clone is one base away. This rearrangement joins TRBV29-1 to TRBJ1-1, with a weak D call TRBD1 (6 bases). Germline V gene sequence: CDR1 SQVTM, CDR2 ANQGSEA. This CDR3 region has 13 residues. The DNA for the CDR3 is TGCAGCCTAAACAGGGACCCGAACACTGAAGCTCTCTTT. Translated: CSLNRDPNTEALF.

This clonotype was seen ten or more times. J is TRBJ1-2 and V is TRBV29-1, with 8 bases that match TRBD1. CDR3 size: 12 residues. Germline V gene sequence: CDR1 SQVTM, CDR2 ANQGSEA. V was clipped by 3 bases and J by 5 bases; unmatched bases: 2. Here the CDR3 reads CSVDTGGYGYTF. The CDR3 region has the DNA TGCAGCGTTGATACAGGGGGGTATGGCTACACCTTC.